This T cell receptor beta chain was sequenced for a study of a mutant IDH1 vaccine in newly diagnosed glioma. In the study overall: Patients got radiotherapy, temozolomide, or both beforehand, and most got both.

The time point is: week 35, safety follow-up. What each vaccine dose contained was 300 ug of mutant IDH1 20-mer peptide, accompanied by topical imiquimod. Germline CDR1 is MRHNA and CDR2 is SNTAGT. The CDR3 runs to 13 residues. The germline V and J ends were trimmed by 5 bases and 0 bases, with 6 bases remaining between them. TCRdb's copy holds only in-frame clones and misses some; the assay was immunoSEQ multiplex PCR. Of about 31,000 clones listed, over 65% are singletons. Points from the study as a whole: Pseudoprogression showed no apparent link to changes in top peripheral T cell clonotypes.

Of note for this clone: Its antigen remains unidentified.

The clonotype originates from a man aged 30 to 39 with glioma. Sequenced here: PBMCs, sampled from a glioma patient whose treatment included an IDH1 peptide vaccine. The chain has TRBV6-4 and TRBJ2-3; possible D gene TRBD2, 6 bases. DNA of the CDR3: TGTGCCAGCAGTAGCGGGAGCACAGATACGCAGTATTTT. This encodes CASSSGSTDTQYF.